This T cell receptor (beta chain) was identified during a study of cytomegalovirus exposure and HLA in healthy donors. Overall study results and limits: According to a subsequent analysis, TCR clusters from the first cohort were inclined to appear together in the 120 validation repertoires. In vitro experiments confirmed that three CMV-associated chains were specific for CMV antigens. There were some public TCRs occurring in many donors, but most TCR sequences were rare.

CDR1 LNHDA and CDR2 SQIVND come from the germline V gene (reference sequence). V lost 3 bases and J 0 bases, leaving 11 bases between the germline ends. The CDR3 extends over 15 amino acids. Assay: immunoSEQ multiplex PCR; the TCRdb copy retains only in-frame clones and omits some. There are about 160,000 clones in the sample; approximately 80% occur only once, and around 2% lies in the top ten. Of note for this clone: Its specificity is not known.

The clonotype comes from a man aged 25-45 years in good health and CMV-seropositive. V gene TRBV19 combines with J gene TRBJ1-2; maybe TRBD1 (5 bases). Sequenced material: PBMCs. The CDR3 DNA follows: TGTGCCAGTAGTATTCAGGGAGGCGCTAACTATGGCTACACCTTC. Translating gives CASSIQGGANYGYTF. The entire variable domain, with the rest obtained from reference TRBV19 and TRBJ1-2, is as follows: DGGITQSPKYLFRKEGQNVTLSCEQNLNHDAMYWYRQDPGQGLRLIYYSQIVNDFQKGDIAEGYSVSREKKESFPLTVTSAQKNPTAFYLCASSIQGGANYGYTFGSGTRLTVV.